The subject of this entry is one TCR beta chain. What it binds is unknown. The entry originates in a study of graft-versus-host responses after intestinal transplantation. Overall study: Multivisceral, liver-intestinal, or isolated intestinal grafts went to recipients.

Assay: immunoSEQ multiplex PCR; the TCRdb copy retains only in-frame clones and omits some. The data contain about 29,000 clones, about 92% of them seen just once; the ten biggest clones take up 0.72%. Study-wide points: Circulating GvH clone levels at their peak were associated with HvG declines (early post-transplant).

Unmatched junction bases numbered 5, after V lost 1 base and J lost 1 base. From germline, CDR1 is MGHRA and CDR2 YSYEKL. The CDR3 has 16 residues. The sequence was obtained from a human patient who received an intestinal transplant, so some T cells may come from the graft donor. V gene TRBV4-1 combines with J gene TRBJ2-5; 8 bases fit TRBD2. The sequenced sample was PBMCs, obtained 66 days after intestinal transplant. The CDR3 protein is CASSQARTSGQETQYF. Written as DNA, the CDR3 is TGCGCCAGCAGCCAAGCCCGTACTAGCGGCCAAGAGACCCAGTACTTC.